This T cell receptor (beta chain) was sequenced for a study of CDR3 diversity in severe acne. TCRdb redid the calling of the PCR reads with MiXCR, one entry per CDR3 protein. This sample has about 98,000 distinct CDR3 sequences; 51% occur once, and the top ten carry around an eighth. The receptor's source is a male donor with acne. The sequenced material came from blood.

The CDR3 spells CASSFYGGETQYF. The CDR3 DNA follows: TGTGCCAGCAGTTTTTATGGTGGAGAGACCCAGTACTTC. This chain joins TRBV12-3 or TRBV12-4 and TRBJ2-5; D is undetermined. The V and J ends lost 3 bases and 4 bases respectively, with 9 bases between them. The length of the CDR3 is 13 residues.